Below are 30 T cell receptor beta chains sequenced from a single sample in a study of blood T cell dynamics during melanoma immunotherapy. Time point defined: week 3, after first cycle of checkpoint inhibitor. Clones were sequenced by immunoSEQ multiplex PCR, and TCRdb holds only the in-frame ones, with some missing. The sample carries under 9,500 clones, about 84% recorded once. Specimen: blood, collected from a patient treated with checkpoint blockade. The receptors stem from a human donor with melanoma.

The V call is TRBV29-1, the J call TRBJ1-1; no firm D call. The V and J ends lost 4 bases and 4 bases respectively, with 19 bases between them. CDR3 length equals 15 residues. Germline CDR1 is SQVTM and CDR2 is ANQGSEA. CDR3 protein: CSVGSRLNLGTEAFF. CDR3 DNA sequence: TGCAGCGTTGGGAGTCGCCTTAACTTGGGCACTGAAGCTTTCTTT.

The V and J genes are TRBV18 and TRBJ2-1; D remains ambiguous. Germline V CDR1 and CDR2: KGHSH, LQKENI. Trimming took off 4 bases at V and 0 bases at J, with 10 bases between the two ends. CDR3 length equals 15 residues. The CDR3 sequence is CASSRVDRSYNEQFF. CDR3 coding DNA: TGTGCCAGCTCACGGGTTGATCGCTCCTACAATGAGCAGTTCTTC. Variable domain in full (rest from reference TRBV18 and TRBJ2-1): NAGVMQNPRHLVRRRGQEARLRCSPMKGHSHVYWYRQLPEEGLKFMVYLQKENIIDESGMPKERFSAEFPKEGPSILRIQQVVRGDSAAYFCASSRVDRSYNEQFFGPGTRLTVL.

The chain is built from TRBV13 and TRBJ1-4; no reliable D call. This CDR3 is built from 13 residues. V dropped 5 bases and J dropped 12 bases, with 16 bases sitting between them. Germline values: CDR1 PRHDT, CDR2 FYEKMQ (reference sequence). CDR3 nucleotides: TGTGCCAGCAGCACCCGTAATTATGAGGAACTGTTTTTT. Amino acids: CASSTRNYEELFF. The full variable domain, its missing parts supplied by reference TRBV13 and TRBJ1-4, is AAGVIQSPRHLIKEKRETATLKCYPIPRHDTVYWYQQGPGQDPQFLISFYEKMQSDKGSIPDRFSAQQFSDYHSELNMSSLELGDSALYFCASSTRNYEELFFGSGTQLSVL.

The chain combines TRBV12-2 with TRBJ2-4; TRBD1, the D gene given by the table, was not confirmed from the DNA. TRBV12-2 is annotated as a pseudogene. There are 16 residues in the CDR3. The CDR3 DNA is TGTGCAAGTCGCTTGACAGGGAAGGGACCCAAAAACATTCAGTACTTC. It codes for CASRLTGKGPKNIQYF.

The rearrangement uses TRBV5-4 and TRBJ1-2, with a weak D call TRBD1 (5 bases). Trimming left V 7 bases short and J 6 bases short, with 19 bases between. The germline V gene encodes CDR1 SGHNT and CDR2 YYREEE (reference sequence). The CDR3 is made up of 14 amino acids. The chain's CDR3 is CASFLLEGSHGYTF. The CDR3 DNA reads TGTGCCAGCTTCCTCCTCGAGGGGTCCCATGGCTACACCTTC.

The V call is TRBV28, the J call TRBJ2-3; D tentatively fits TRBD1 or TRBD2 (6 bases each). Germline V gene sequence: CDR1 MDHEN, CDR2 SYDVKM. This CDR3 has 14 residues. Trimming cost V 7 bases and J 4 bases, with 15 bases left between them. CDR3 residues: CASKVSGASDTQYF. In DNA form, the CDR3 reads TGTGCCAGCAAGGTGTCGGGGGCTTCAGATACGCAGTATTTT.

The V and J genes are TRBV5-1 and TRBJ2-2, with 7 bases that match TRBD1. Germline V CDR1 and CDR2: SGHRS, YFSETQ. Germline trimming cut 1 base from V and 4 bases from J; bases unmatched to any gene: 4. The CDR3 runs 15 residues. The CDR3 reads CASSLFAGGTGELFF. Written as DNA, the CDR3 is TGCGCCAGCAGCTTGTTCGCAGGGGGCACCGGGGAGCTGTTTTTT.

This chain links TRBV11-1 with TRBJ2-3, with 10 positions matching TRBD2. V shed 2 bases, J shed 5 bases, and the junction held 7 bases outside the gene matches. CDR1 SGHAT and CDR2 FQDESV come from the germline V gene (reference sequence). This CDR3 is built from 16 residues. The CDR3 DNA reads as TGTGCCAGCAGCTTAAGGAGCGGGAGGGCCCAAGATACGCAGTATTTT. Its protein is CASSLRSGRAQDTQYF.

The genes are TRBV2 and TRBJ2-1; 9 nucleotides agree with TRBD2. The V gene end was trimmed by 0 bases and the J gene end by 5 bases; junction bases not matched to a gene: 5. The CDR3 contains 16 residues. The germline V gene encodes CDR1 SNHLY and CDR2 FYNNEI. The CDR3 spells CASSEAGAGGHNEQFF. CDR3 in DNA: TGTGCCAGCAGTGAAGCGGGGGCGGGGGGGCACAATGAGCAGTTCTTC.

V and J are TRBV2 and TRBJ1-1, with 9 positions matching TRBD1. This CDR3 has 16 residues. Unmatched junction bases numbered 6, after V lost 1 base and J lost 3 bases. CDR1 is SNHLY, CDR2 FYNNEI, per germline. The CDR3 reads CASSEEYRGRDTEAFF. CDR3 nucleotides: TGTGCCAGCAGTGAAGAATACAGGGGGCGGGACACTGAAGCTTTCTTT.

This clone occurred once. The chain combines TRBV11-2 with TRBJ2-7, with D uncertain. The CDR3 loop spans 14 amino acids. With 2 bases removed from V and 3 bases from J, the gap between germline ends came to 11 bases. Germline-derived CDR1 and CDR2 are SGHAT and FQNNGV. CDR3 DNA: TGTGCCAGCAGCTTAATCCCCTGGAGCTACGAGCAGTACGTC. Protein product: CASSLIPWSYEQYV.

The rearrangement uses TRBV2 and TRBJ2-7, with D uncertain. The CDR3 covers 15 residues. The V gene lost 3 bases and the J gene lost 1 base, with 13 bases spanning the gap. Germline lookup yields CDR1 SNHLY and CDR2 FYNNEI. The CDR3 DNA is TGTGCCAGCAGTGACGAGACATTTTCATCCTACGAGCAGTACGTC. As protein: CASSDETFSSYEQYV.

This rearrangement joins TRBV30 to TRBJ2-7; D gene uncertain. V was pared by 0 bases and J by 2 bases, with 5 bases between. The germline gives CDR1 GTSNPN, CDR2 SVGIG (reference sequence). This CDR3 has 12 amino acids. CDR3 sequence reads: CAWSVNTYEQYF. DNA for the CDR3: TGTGCCTGGAGTGTTAACACCTACGAGCAGTACTTC. Full variable domain (missing parts from reference TRBV30 and TRBJ2-7): SQTIHQWPATLVQPVGSPLSLECTVEGTSNPNLYWYRQAAGRGLQLLFYSVGIGQISSEVPQNLSASRPQDRQFILSSKKLLLSDSGFYLCAWSVNTYEQYFGPGTRLTVT.

This chain links TRBV28 with TRBJ1-4; D is unresolved. Germline V gene sequence: CDR1 MDHEN, CDR2 SYDVKM. This CDR3 has 12 residues. V gave up 10 bases and J gave up 7 bases, with 13 bases separating them. CDR3: CATEGSSEKLFF. For the CDR3, the DNA is TGTGCCACCGAGGGCTCGAGTGAAAAACTGTTTTTT.

The sample holds a few counts of this clone. This chain joins TRBV5-1 and TRBJ1-2; D is unclear. The V end lost 0 bases, the J end lost 7 bases, and 13 bases lay between the germline ends. The CDR3 covers 14 residues. Germline loops: CDR1 SGHRS, CDR2 YFSETQ. CDR3 residues: CASSLEASYGGYTF. In DNA, the CDR3 is TGCGCCAGCAGCTTGGAGGCGTCATACGGTGGCTACACCTTC.

This chain uses TRBV19 with TRBJ1-1; the D gene is possibly TRBD1 (5 bases). Germline V lookup: CDR1 LNHDA, CDR2 SQIVND (reference sequence). Trimming shortened V by 4 bases and J by 8 bases, and 14 bases separated the two germline ends. There are 13 residues in the CDR3. Written as DNA, the CDR3 is TGTGCCAGTAGTACTCTCCTCGGGGGAGAAGCTTTCTTT. Protein: CASSTLLGGEAFF.

The V gene is TRBV7-8, the J gene TRBJ1-1; TRBD1 matches at 7 bases. The CDR3 loop spans 14 amino acids. The V gene's germline CDR1 is SGHVS and CDR2 FQNEAQ. J gave up 1 base and V 5 bases, and 4 bases lay outside the gene matches. The CDR3 region is CASSGRQGNTEAFF. The CDR3 coding sequence is TGTGCCAGCAGCGGACGACAGGGGAACACTGAAGCTTTCTTT.

The chain uses TRBV4-2 and TRBJ2-7; D might be TRBD1 (6 bases). Germline V gene lookup returns CDR1 LGHNA and CDR2 YNFKEQ. The germline V and J ends were trimmed by 1 base and 4 bases, with 11 bases remaining between them. This CDR3 comprises 14 residues. The CDR3 nucleotides are TGTGCCAGCAGCCAAGGGACAGCTCTATACGAGCAGTACTTC. Amino acid sequence: CASSQGTALYEQYF.

V and J are TRBV19 and TRBJ1-2; no definite D call. This CDR3 spans 13 amino acids. V dropped 3 bases and J dropped 6 bases, with 11 bases sitting between them. From germline, CDR1 is LNHDA and CDR2 SQIVND (reference sequence). The CDR3 loop is CASSMKPMDGYTF. The CDR3 bases are TGTGCCAGTAGTATGAAGCCGATGGATGGCTACACCTTC. The full variable domain, rest sourced from reference TRBV19 and TRBJ1-2, is DGGITQSPKYLFRKEGQNVTLSCEQNLNHDAMYWYRQDPGQGLRLIYYSQIVNDFQKGDIAEGYSVSREKKESFPLTVTSAQKNPTAFYLCASSMKPMDGYTFGSGTRLTVV.

CDR3: CASRSMGTRGGEKLFF. For the CDR3, the DNA is TGTGCCAGCAGAAGCATGGGAACAAGGGGCGGGGAAAAACTGTTTTTT. The chain carries TRBV7-9 and TRBJ1-4; a weak D match, TRBD1 (5 bases). Deletions cut 6 bases from V and 8 bases from J, with 22 bases between. This CDR3 spans 16 amino acids. Per germline, CDR1 SEHNR and CDR2 FQNEAQ (reference sequence).

The V gene is TRBV6-1, the J gene TRBJ1-5; no clear D gene. The CDR3 loop spans 15 amino acids. The germline V gene has CDR1 MNHNS and CDR2 SASEGT. V lost 7 bases and J 2 bases, leaving 15 bases between the germline ends. In DNA form, the CDR3 reads TGTGCCAGCACCGCAATCCTCCAGGGCAATCAGCCCCAGCATTTT. This translates into CASTAILQGNQPQHF.

The J gene is TRBJ2-7, the V gene TRBV11-2; TRBD2 matches 8 bases. Germline loops: CDR1 SGHAT, CDR2 FQNNGV. This CDR3 is 15 amino acids long. With V trimmed by 3 bases and J by 6 bases, 10 bases remained unmatched. CDR3 region: CASSFWTSSASEQYF. In DNA, the CDR3 is TGTGCCAGCAGCTTCTGGACTAGCTCGGCATCCGAGCAGTACTTC.

The chain employs TRBV28 and TRBJ1-2, with 9 bases that match TRBD1. The length of the CDR3 is 14 residues. Germline CDR1 is MDHEN and CDR2 is SYDVKM. J was trimmed by 6 bases and V by 2 bases; bases with no gene match: 4. The DNA for the CDR3 is TGTGCCAGCAGTTTACGACAGGGGGTGCATGGCTACACCTTC. It yields the protein CASSLRQGVHGYTF.

In this sample, this clone turned up a few times. The rearrangement links TRBV28 to TRBJ2-7; 8 bases line up with TRBD1. Germline V CDR1 and CDR2: MDHEN, SYDVKM. This CDR3 has 15 amino acids. The chain's CDR3 is CASSTSGTGSHEQYV. CDR3 nucleotides: TGTGCCAGCAGCACCTCGGGGACAGGCTCCCACGAGCAGTACGTC.

The chain carries TRBV5-1 and TRBJ1-1; 7 nucleotides match TRBD1. There are 13 residues in the CDR3. Per the germline V gene, CDR1 is SGHRS and CDR2 is YFSETQ. V shed 3 bases, J shed 7 bases, and the junction held 6 bases outside the gene matches. For the CDR3, the DNA is TGCGCCAGCAGCTCAAACCGGGACAGTGAAGCTTTCTTT. Its protein is CASSSNRDSEAFF.

This chain uses TRBV9 with TRBJ2-7, with D perhaps TRBD1 (6 bases). This CDR3 spans 16 amino acids. Trimming took 0 bases from V and 4 from J, leaving 17 bases between them. Germline V gene sequence: CDR1 SGDLS, CDR2 YYNGEE. CDR3 DNA: TGTGCCAGCAGCGTAGGGGGACACCACAGTCCTTACGAGCAGTACTTC. It translates to CASSVGGHHSPYEQYF.

This chain links TRBV6-6 with TRBJ1-2; 7 nucleotides match TRBD1. V shed 5 bases, J shed 3 bases, and the junction held 6 bases outside the gene matches. Germline assignment: CDR1 MNHNY and CDR2 SVGAGI (reference sequence). The CDR3 spans 14 residues. The CDR3 reads CASSPGGDYYGYTF. CDR3 coding DNA: TGTGCCAGCAGTCCAGGGGGGGACTACTATGGCTACACCTTC.

The chain combines TRBV5-8 with TRBJ1-1, with D perhaps matching TRBD1 (6 bases). Per germline, CDR1 SGHTS and CDR2 YDEGEE. CDR3 length: 15 residues. With 1 base removed from V and 7 bases from J, the gap between germline ends came to 17 bases. The CDR3 reads CASSLNGGIRGEAFF. Here the CDR3 DNA reads TGTGCCAGCAGCTTGAATGGGGGGATCAGGGGTGAAGCTTTCTTT.

The chain couples TRBV2 to TRBJ1-4, with TRBD1 as a possible D gene (5 bases). V was cut by 5 bases and J by 5 bases, with 12 bases left in between. Germline CDR1 SNHLY, CDR2 FYNNEI. This CDR3 contains 14 residues. This chain's CDR3 is CASSTGTRNEKLFF. The CDR3 DNA follows: TGTGCCAGCAGTACCGGGACGAGAAATGAAAAACTGTTTTTT.

V usage is TRBV5-6 and J usage is TRBJ1-4; D uncertain. V shed 4 bases and J shed 4 bases, with 14 bases lying between them. CDR1 and CDR2 (germline): SGHDT, YYEEEE. This CDR3 has 15 amino acids. The CDR3 DNA is TGTGCCAGCAGCCGACCGGGTGAGGGTAATGAAAAACTGTTTTTT. Its protein product is CASSRPGEGNEKLFF.